This TCR beta chain was found in a study of Graves' ophthalmopathy and Graves' hyperthyroidism. About the research overall: Peripheral blood was gathered at first diagnosis, ahead of any treatment whatsoever.

Diagnosis relied on clinical symptoms, serum thyroxine, TRAb, thyroid ultrasound and orbital computed tomography. CDR1 and CDR2 (germline): MNHNS, SASEGT. Trimming took 6 bases from V and 4 from J, leaving 12 bases between them. The CDR3 has 13 amino acids. TCR beta CDR3 regions were amplified from RNA transcripts. Following a first-round RT-PCR that used HTBI primers, a second-round multiplex PCR was carried out. Each CDR3 protein gets one entry after TCRdb re-called the multiplex PCR reads with MiXCR. Among under 800,000 distinct CDR3 sequences listed, about a fifth were seen once. This clonotype was recorded many times. Its antigen is still unknown. Regarding the study as a whole: Sensitivity of roughly 64% and specificity of 72% to 80% were achieved by the model that predicted ophthalmopathy progression.

This receptor was obtained from a woman in her late teens or twenties with stable Graves' hyperthyroidism. Some clones in this sample may be carry-over from other donors' samples. Sequenced sample: peripheral blood. The chain employs TRBV6-1 and TRBJ1-2; D is unresolved. CDR3 sequence: CASRDGRVYGYTF. CDR3 in DNA: TGTGCCAGCAGGGACGGACGCGTCTATGGCTACACCTTC.